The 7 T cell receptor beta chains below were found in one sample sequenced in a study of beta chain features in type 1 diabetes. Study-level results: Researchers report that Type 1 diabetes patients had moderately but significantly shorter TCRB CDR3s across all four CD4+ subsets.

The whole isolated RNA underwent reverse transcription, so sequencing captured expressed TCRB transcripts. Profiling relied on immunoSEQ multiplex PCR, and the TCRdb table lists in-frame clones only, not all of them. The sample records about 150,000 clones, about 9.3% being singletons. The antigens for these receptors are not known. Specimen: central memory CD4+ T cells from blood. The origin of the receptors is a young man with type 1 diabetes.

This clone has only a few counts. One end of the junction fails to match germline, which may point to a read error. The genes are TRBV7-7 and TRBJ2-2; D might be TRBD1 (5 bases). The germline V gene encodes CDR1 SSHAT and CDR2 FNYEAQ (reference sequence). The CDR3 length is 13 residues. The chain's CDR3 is CASSWTPTGELFF. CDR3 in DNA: TGTGCTAGCAGTTGGACACCAACCGGGGAGCTGTTTTTT.

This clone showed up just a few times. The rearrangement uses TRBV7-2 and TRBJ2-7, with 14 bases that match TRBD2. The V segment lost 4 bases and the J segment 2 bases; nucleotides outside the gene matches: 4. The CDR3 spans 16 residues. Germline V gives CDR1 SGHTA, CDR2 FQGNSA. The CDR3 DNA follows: TGTGCCAGCAGCTCGAGACTAGCGGGAGGGGCCTACGAGCAGTACTTC. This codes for CASSSRLAGGAYEQYF.

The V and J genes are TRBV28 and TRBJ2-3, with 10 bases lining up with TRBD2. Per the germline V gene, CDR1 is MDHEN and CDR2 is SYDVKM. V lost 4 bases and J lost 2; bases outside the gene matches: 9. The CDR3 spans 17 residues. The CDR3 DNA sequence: TGTGCCAGCAGTTCCCTCGGACTAGCGGACAACACAGATACGCAGTATTTT. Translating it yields CASSSLGLADNTDTQYF.

The CDR3 bases are TGTGCCAGCAGCCAAGGAGACAGGGACTCCTACAATGAGCAGTTCTTC. This codes for CASSQGDRDSYNEQFF. The genes are TRBV4-2 and TRBJ2-1; 7 bases fit TRBD1. V lost 1 base, J lost 0 bases, and 3 bases stayed unmatched. CDR1 is LGHNA and CDR2 is YNFKEQ in the germline V gene. This CDR3 region has 16 residues.

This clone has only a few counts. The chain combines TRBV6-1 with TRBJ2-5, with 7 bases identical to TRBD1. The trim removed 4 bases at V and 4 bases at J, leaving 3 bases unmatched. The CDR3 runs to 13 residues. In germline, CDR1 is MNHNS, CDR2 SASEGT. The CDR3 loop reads CASSVTGRETQYF. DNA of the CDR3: TGTGCCAGCAGTGTGACAGGGAGAGAGACCCAGTACTTC.

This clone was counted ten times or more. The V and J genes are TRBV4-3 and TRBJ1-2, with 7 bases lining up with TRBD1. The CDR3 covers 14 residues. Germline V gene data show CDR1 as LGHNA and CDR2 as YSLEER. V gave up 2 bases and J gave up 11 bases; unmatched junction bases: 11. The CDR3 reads CASSQSPTGKRYTF. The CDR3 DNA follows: TGCGCCAGCAGCCAAAGTCCGACAGGGAAGAGGTACACCTTC.

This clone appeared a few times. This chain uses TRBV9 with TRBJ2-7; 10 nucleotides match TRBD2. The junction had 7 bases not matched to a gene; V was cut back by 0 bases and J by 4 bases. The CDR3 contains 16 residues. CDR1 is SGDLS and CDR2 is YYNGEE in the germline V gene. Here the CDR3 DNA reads TGTGCCAGCAGCGTAGGCGTAAGCGGGAGGGGATACGAGCAGTACTTC. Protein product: CASSVGVSGRGYEQYF.